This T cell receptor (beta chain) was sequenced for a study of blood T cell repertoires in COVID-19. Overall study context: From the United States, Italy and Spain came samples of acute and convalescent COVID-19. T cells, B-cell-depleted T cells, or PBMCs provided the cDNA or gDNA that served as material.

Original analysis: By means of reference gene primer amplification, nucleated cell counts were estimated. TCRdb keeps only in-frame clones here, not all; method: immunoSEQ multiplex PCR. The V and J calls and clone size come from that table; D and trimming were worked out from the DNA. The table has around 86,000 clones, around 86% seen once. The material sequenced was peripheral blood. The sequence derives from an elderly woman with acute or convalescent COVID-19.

DNA of the CDR3: TGTGCCACCAGCCAACAGGGGGCAAGGAATGAGCAGTTCTTC. It yields the protein CATSQQGARNEQFF. The chain employs TRBV24-1 and TRBJ2-1, with 9 positions matching TRBD1. The germline gives CDR1 KGHDR, CDR2 SFDVKD. The CDR3 contains 14 residues. The V segment lost 7 bases and the J segment 7 bases; nucleotides outside the gene matches: 7.